Listed here is a single T cell receptor beta chain. Its cognate antigen is unknown. Each CDR3 protein gets one entry after TCRdb re-called the 5' RACE reads with MiXCR. The sample has about 890,000 distinct CDR3 sequences; 9% to 15% are singletons. V was shortened by 2 bases and J by 14 bases, with 10 bases between the two germline ends. Germline lookup yields CDR1 MDHEN and CDR2 SYDVKM. CDR3 length: 12 amino acids. The entry originates in a study of identical twins. Findings of the study overall: Carriage of fewer insertions was seen in abundant cord blood beta clonotypes, whereas memory repertoires showed none. Monozygotic twin pairs showed more out-of-frame TCR alpha sharing than models estimated.

These data were also filed under a second study, of yellow fever vaccine responses in identical twins.

This chain links TRBV28 with TRBJ1-6; D not certain. This sequence was found in a woman younger than 35 in good health. The sample taken for sequencing was PBMCs. The CDR3 DNA sequence: TGTGCCAGCAGTTTAGCAGGTTATGCCCTCCACTTT. Translation gives CASSLAGYALHF.